A selection of T cell receptor beta chains follows, all from one sample in a study of PD-1 blockade in classical Hodgkin lymphoma. The method was immunoSEQ multiplex PCR; TCRdb's version includes in-frame clones alone and lacks a portion of them. The sample gives tens of thousands of clones, approximately 89% of which show up once; roughly a tenth is in the top ten. The specimen was peripheral blood mononuclear cells (PBMCs), collected before the second cycle of nivolumab. Receptors originate from a human donor with classical Hodgkin lymphoma. Both conserved end residues are part of each CDR3. The order of the fields is clone size, V gene, D gene, CDR3 length, J gene, CDR3 protein, CDR3 DNA. D genes are given only for firm matches. Size is omitted from some rows. Given values are once, few, many or a class for expanded clones.

>NA|TRBV7-8|NA|13|TRBJ1-1
CASSVEPNTEAFF
TGTGCCAGCAGCGTAGAACCGAACACTGAAGCTTTCTTT
>NA|TRBV4-1|NA|14|TRBJ1-2
CASSQETASYGYTF
TGCGCCAGCAGCCAAGAAACAGCCTCCTATGGCTACACCTTC
>NA|TRBV13|TRBD1|17|TRBJ2-2
CASSGTGTATNTGELFF
TGTGCCAGCAGCGGCACCGGGACAGCTACGAACACCGGGGAGCTGTTTTTT
>NA|TRBV28|NA|15|TRBJ2-3
CASSLSQGFTDTQYF
TGTGCCAGCAGTTTGAGTCAGGGGTTCACAGATACGCAGTATTTT
>NA|TRBV5-1|NA|14|TRBJ2-3
CASRPGVGADTQYF
TGCGCCAGCCGACCCGGAGTGGGGGCAGATACGCAGTATTTT
>NA|TRBV11-2|NA|16|TRBJ1-3
CASSLVGTVSGNTIYF
TGTGCCAGCAGCTTAGTGGGGACTGTCTCTGGAAACACCATATATTTT
>NA|TRBV19|TRBD2|15|TRBJ2-7
CASSMTSGVKYEQYF
TGTGCCAGTAGCATGACTAGCGGGGTGAAGTACGAGCAGTACTTC
>NA|TRBV5-4|TRBD2|15|TRBJ2-3
CASSLSSGVTDTQYF
TGTGCCAGCAGCTTGTCTAGCGGGGTCACAGATACGCAGTATTTT
>NA|TRBV4-2|NA|16|TRBJ2-1
CASSPEQGGSYNEQFF
TGTGCCAGCAGCCCCGAGCAGGGGGGCTCCTACAATGAGCAGTTCTTC
>NA|TRBV15|TRBD1|16|TRBJ2-7
CATSRAPGTGVYEQYF
TGTGCCACCAGCAGAGCCCCCGGGACAGGAGTCTACGAGCAGTACTTC
>NA|TRBV2|NA|13|TRBJ2-7
CASLIEQAYEQYF
TGTGCCAGCTTGATCGAGCAAGCCTACGAGCAGTACTTC
>NA|TRBV2|TRBD2|17|TRBJ2-7
CASSELSQGREGYEQYF
TGTGCCAGCAGTGAGCTTTCCCAGGGGCGGGAGGGCTACGAGCAGTACTTC
>NA|TRBV6-5|TRBD2|15|TRBJ2-3
CASSYGSGGLDTQYF
TGTGCCAGCAGTTACGGTAGCGGGGGACTAGATACGCAGTATTTT
>NA|TRBV6-1|NA|14|TRBJ1-5
CASTEGRAILPQHF
TGTGCCAGCACCGAGGGCAGGGCAATTTTGCCCCAGCATTTT
>NA|TRBV5-4|NA|16|TRBJ2-1
CASSWEVWTDYNEQFF
TGTGCCAGCAGTTGGGAGGTTTGGACAGACTACAATGAGCAGTTCTTC
>NA|TRBV7-9|NA|16|TRBJ2-1
CASSLGTGSSYNEQFF
TGTGCCAGCAGCTTAGGGACGGGGAGCTCCTACAATGAGCAGTTCTTC
>few|TRBV7-2|NA|14|TRBJ1-2
CASSSEQQRYGYTF
TGTGCCAGCAGCTCAGAACAGCAACGCTATGGCTACACCTTC
>NA|TRBV19|TRBD1|14|TRBJ2-7
CASSPGTATYEQYF
TGTGCCAGTAGCCCCGGGACAGCTACTTACGAGCAGTACTTC
>NA|TRBV5-1|TRBD1|14|TRBJ1-2
CASSPGQRSYGYTF
TGCGCCAGCAGCCCGGGACAGCGATCCTATGGCTACACCTTC
>NA|TRBV27|TRBD1|14|TRBJ2-7
CASSFRTGAYEQYF
TGTGCCAGCAGTTTCCGCACAGGGGCCTACGAGCAGTACTTC
>NA|TRBV7-2|NA|15|TRBJ2-2
CASSLGLLNTGELFF
TGTGCCAGCAGCTTGGGATTATTGAACACCGGGGAGCTGTTTTTT
>NA|TRBV7-7|NA|15|TRBJ2-7
CASSPGQGLSYEQYF
TGTGCCAGCAGCCCCGGGCAGGGGCTATCCTACGAGCAGTACTTC
>once|TRBV27|NA|13|TRBJ1-5
CASTTGNNQPQHF
TGTGCCAGCACCACAGGGAACAATCAGCCCCAGCATTTT
>NA|TRBV11-2|NA|15|TRBJ2-1
CASSLVEFTGNEQFF
TGTGCCAGCAGCTTAGTCGAATTTACAGGGAATGAGCAGTTCTTC
>NA|TRBV5-5|NA|14|TRBJ1-6
CASSLSSGGSPLHF
TGTGCCAGCAGCTTGTCGTCAGGTGGGTCACCCCTCCACTTT
>NA|TRBV2|TRBD2|14|TRBJ2-1
CASSGLAGYNEQFF
TGTGCCAGCAGCGGACTAGCGGGTTACAATGAGCAGTTCTTC
>NA|TRBV18|NA|15|TRBJ1-1
CASSPPDMGSGASFF
TGTGCCAGCTCACCACCTGATATGGGTTCTGGGGCGTCTTTCTTT
>NA|TRBV7-6|TRBD2|15|TRBJ2-7
CASSYGGGISNEQYF
TGTGCCAGCAGCTACGGGGGGGGGATTTCGAACGAGCAGTACTTC
>NA|TRBV2|NA|16|TRBJ2-7
CASSVLNGQQNYEQYF
TGTGCCAGCAGTGTTCTGAACGGGCAACAGAACTACGAGCAGTACTTC
>NA|TRBV27|TRBD1|15|TRBJ1-4
CASSLRGQGFEKLFF
TGTGCCAGCAGTTTACGGGGACAGGGATTCGAAAAACTGTTTTTT
>NA|TRBV27|TRBD1|16|TRBJ1-5
CASSLYPGQGNQPQHF
TGTGCCAGCAGTTTATACCCGGGACAGGGGAATCAGCCCCAGCATTTT